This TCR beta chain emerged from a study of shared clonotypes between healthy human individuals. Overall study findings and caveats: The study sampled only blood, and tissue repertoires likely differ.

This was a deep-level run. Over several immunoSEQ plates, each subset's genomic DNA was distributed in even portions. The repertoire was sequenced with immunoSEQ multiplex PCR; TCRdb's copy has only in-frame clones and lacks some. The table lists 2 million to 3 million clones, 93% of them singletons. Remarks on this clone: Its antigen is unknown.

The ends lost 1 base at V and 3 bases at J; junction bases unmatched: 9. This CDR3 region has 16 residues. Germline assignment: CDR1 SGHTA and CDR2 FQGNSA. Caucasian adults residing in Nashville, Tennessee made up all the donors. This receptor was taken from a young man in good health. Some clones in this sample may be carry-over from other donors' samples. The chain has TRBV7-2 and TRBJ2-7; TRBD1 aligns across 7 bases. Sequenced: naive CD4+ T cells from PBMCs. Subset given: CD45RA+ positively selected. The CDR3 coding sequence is TGTGCCAGCAGCTTAGTGTCGGGACAGACCTTCTACGAGCAGTACTTC. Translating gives CASSLVSGQTFYEQYF.